This T cell receptor (beta chain) was sequenced in a study of tumor and adjacent non-tumor tissue in lung cancer. As for the study in general: Patients were aged roughly 30 to 76, nine to eleven men and a handful of women, stage I to III. Findings and limits, study-wide: Compared with tumor, normal lung showed significantly lower TCR diversity. Top 100 clones took a larger repertoire share in normal lung.

On this clonotype itself: The antigen remains unidentified. Relative to the germline gene, one junction end is altered; a read error may explain this.

The template was RNA from unsorted bulk tissue. More than 3 cm separated this lung sample from the edge of the tumor. CDR3 length: 15 amino acids. Germline V gene lookup returns CDR1 MNHNY and CDR2 SVGAGI (reference sequence). TCRbeta libraries were built with three rounds of nested PCR, modified from ARM-PCR. TCRdb ran MiXCR on the multiplex PCR reads and lists one entry per CDR3 protein. Of about 90,000 distinct CDR3 sequences listed, roughly 77% are singletons. The clonotype comes from a woman aged 45-65 years with non-small cell lung cancer. The sequenced sample consisted of distant non-tumor lung tissue. V usage is TRBV6-6 and J usage is TRBJ2-7; D unclear. The CDR3 here is CASSYRFETSNKQYF. CDR3 DNA sequence: TGTGCCAGCAGTTATCGATTTGAGACTTCCAACAAGCAATACTTC.